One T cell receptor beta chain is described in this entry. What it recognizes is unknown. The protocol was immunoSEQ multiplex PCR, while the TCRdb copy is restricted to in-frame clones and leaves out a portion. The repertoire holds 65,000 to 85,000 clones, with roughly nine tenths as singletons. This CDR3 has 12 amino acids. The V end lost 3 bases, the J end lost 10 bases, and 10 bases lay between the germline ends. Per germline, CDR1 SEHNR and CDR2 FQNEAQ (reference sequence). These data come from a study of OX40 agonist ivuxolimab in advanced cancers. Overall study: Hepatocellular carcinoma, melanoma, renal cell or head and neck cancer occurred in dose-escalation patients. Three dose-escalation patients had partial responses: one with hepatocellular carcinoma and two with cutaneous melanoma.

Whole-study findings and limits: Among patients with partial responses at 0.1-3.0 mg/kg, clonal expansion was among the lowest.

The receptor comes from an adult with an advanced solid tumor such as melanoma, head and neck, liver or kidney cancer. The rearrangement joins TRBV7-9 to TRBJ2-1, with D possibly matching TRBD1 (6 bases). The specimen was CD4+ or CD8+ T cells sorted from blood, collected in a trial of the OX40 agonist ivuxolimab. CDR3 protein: CASSLGAGEQFF. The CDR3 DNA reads TGTGCCAGCAGCTTGGGGGCCGGGGAGCAGTTCTTC.